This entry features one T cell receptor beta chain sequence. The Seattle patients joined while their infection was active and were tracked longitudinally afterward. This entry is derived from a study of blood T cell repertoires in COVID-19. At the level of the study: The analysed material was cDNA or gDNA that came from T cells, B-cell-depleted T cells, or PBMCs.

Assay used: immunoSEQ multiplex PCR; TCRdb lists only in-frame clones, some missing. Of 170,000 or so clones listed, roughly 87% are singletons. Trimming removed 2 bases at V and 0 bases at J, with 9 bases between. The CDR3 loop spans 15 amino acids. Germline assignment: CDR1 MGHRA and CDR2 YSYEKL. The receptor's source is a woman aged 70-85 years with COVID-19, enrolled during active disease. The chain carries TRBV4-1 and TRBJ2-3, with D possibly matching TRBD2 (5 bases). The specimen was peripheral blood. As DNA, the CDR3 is TGCGCCAGCAGCCAATCACGGGAAAGCACAGATACGCAGTATTTT. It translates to CASSQSRESTDTQYF.